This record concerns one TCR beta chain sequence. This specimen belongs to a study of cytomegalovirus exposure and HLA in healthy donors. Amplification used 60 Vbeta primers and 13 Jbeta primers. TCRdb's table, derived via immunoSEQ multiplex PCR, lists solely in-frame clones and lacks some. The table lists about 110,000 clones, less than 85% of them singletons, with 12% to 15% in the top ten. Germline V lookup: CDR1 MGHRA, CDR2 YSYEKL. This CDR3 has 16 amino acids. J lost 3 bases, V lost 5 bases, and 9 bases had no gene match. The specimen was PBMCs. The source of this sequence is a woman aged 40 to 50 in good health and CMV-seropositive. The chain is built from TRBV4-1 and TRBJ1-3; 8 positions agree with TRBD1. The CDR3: CASSTRTGRDGNTIYF. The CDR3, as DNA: TGCGCCAGCAGCACCCGGACAGGGCGGGATGGAAACACCATATATTTT.